Following are 27 T cell receptor beta chains from one sample sequenced in a study of blood T cells in healthy people across ages. A J-beta primer mix and a sample-barcoded 5' primer were used in a second PCR of roughly 6 to 12 cycles. TCRdb redid the calling of the 5' RACE reads with MiXCR, one entry per CDR3 protein. Counted here are around 990,000 distinct CDR3 sequences, roughly two fifths occurring once; the ten biggest clones make up about 12%. The sequenced material came from blood. The source is a man aged 18 to 35 in good health.

The chain couples TRBV15 to TRBJ2-4, with D unresolved. The CDR3 is made up of 14 amino acids. With 4 bases removed from V and 2 bases from J, the gap between germline ends came to 9 bases. The germline V gene has CDR1 LNHNV and CDR2 YYDKDF (reference sequence). The CDR3 here is CATSTSAPKNIQYF. In nucleotides, the CDR3 is TGTGCCACCAGCACCAGTGCCCCCAAAAACATTCAGTACTTC.

This chain joins TRBV5-1 and TRBJ1-1; D gene ambiguous. In germline, CDR1 is SGHRS, CDR2 YFSETQ. The CDR3 consists of 16 residues. V dropped 1 base and J dropped 0 bases, with 13 bases sitting between them. CDR3 coding DNA: TGCGCCAGCAGCTTGAGGCCAGGATTCATGAACACTGAAGCTTTCTTT. It encodes CASSLRPGFMNTEAFF.

This clonotype was counted only a few times. The chain couples TRBV4-1 to TRBJ2-1; the D is unclear. This CDR3 contains 15 residues. Germline assignment: CDR1 MGHRA and CDR2 YSYEKL. The V and J ends lost 4 bases and 0 bases respectively, with 10 bases between them. DNA for the CDR3: TGCGCCAGCAGCCCCGACCAGAGCTCCTACAATGAGCAGTTCTTC. Translating it yields CASSPDQSSYNEQFF.

This chain links TRBV7-2 with TRBJ2-3; TRBD2 matches at 8 bases. CDR3 length equals 13 residues. From germline, CDR1 is SGHTA and CDR2 FQGNSA. With V trimmed by 4 bases and J by 14 bases, 11 bases remained unmatched. CDR3 loop: CASSSYERGPSYF. In DNA form, the CDR3 reads TGTGCCAGCAGCTCCTATGAGCGGGGGCCCTCGTATTTT.

The chain employs TRBV28 and TRBJ1-5; D is ambiguous. Germline CDR1 reads MDHEN; CDR2 reads SYDVKM. CDR3 length: 13 amino acids. V was pared by 5 bases and J by 0 bases, with 5 bases between. The CDR3 sequence is CASSDPSNQPQHF. The CDR3 nucleotides read TGTGCCAGCAGTGACCCTAGCAATCAGCCCCAGCATTTT.

The chain has TRBV11-2 and TRBJ2-1; D unclear. This CDR3 is 11 amino acids long. Germline values: CDR1 SGHAT, CDR2 FQNNGV. V was cut by 7 bases and J by 8 bases, with 9 bases left in between. The DNA for the CDR3 is TGTGCCAGCAAGCAGGACGATGAGCAGTTCTTC. This gives the protein CASKQDDEQFF.

This sequence joins TRBV7-9 and TRBJ1-1; D remains unclear. Deletions cut 2 bases from V and 11 bases from J, with 12 bases between. From germline, CDR1 is SEHNR and CDR2 FQNEAQ (reference sequence). The CDR3 sequence is 12 residues long. The CDR3 here is CASSLNPNGAFF. The DNA of the CDR3 is TGTGCCAGCAGCTTAAATCCTAACGGCGCTTTCTTT.

This clonotype was counted between two and nine times. The chain recombines TRBV3-1 with TRBJ1-6, with a weak D call TRBD1 (5 bases). The CDR3 runs to 14 residues. Trimming removed 6 bases from V and 9 bases from J, with 15 bases in between. CDR1 and CDR2 (germline): LGHDT, YNNKEL (reference sequence). CDR3 sequence: CASSRETEISPLHF. CDR3 nucleotide sequence: TGTGCCAGCAGTCGGGAGACAGAGATTTCACCCCTCCACTTT. The variable domain in full, completed from reference TRBV3-1 and TRBJ1-6, reads DTAVSQTPKYLVTQMGNDKSIKCEQNLGHDTMYWYKQDSKKFLKIMFSYNNKELIINETVPNRFSPKSPDKAHLNLHINSLELGDSAVYFCASSRETEISPLHFGNGTRLTVT.

In its sample, this clonotype was seen a few times. The gene calls are TRBV27 and TRBJ2-7, with a tentative D call TRBD1 (6 bases). The CDR3 contains 15 residues. Trimming removed 4 bases from V and 3 bases from J, with 16 bases in between. Germline assignment: CDR1 MNHEY and CDR2 SMNVEV (reference sequence). This CDR3 reads CASSYTGYPIYEQYF. For the CDR3, the DNA is TGTGCCAGCAGTTACACAGGGTACCCTATCTACGAGCAGTACTTC.

In its sample, this clonotype was seen a few times. CDR3 in DNA: TGCAGTGCTAGAGTGACCAGAACCCCCTATGGCTACACCTTC. It codes for CSARVTRTPYGYTF. The chain joins TRBV20-1 to TRBJ1-2, with D unresolved. Germline V gene sequence: CDR1 DFQATT, CDR2 SNEGSKA (reference sequence). Trimming removed 1 base at V and 4 bases at J, with 13 bases between. The length of the CDR3 is 14 residues.

This clonotype was seen a handful of times. The chain has TRBV7-9 and TRBJ2-1; D possibly corresponds to TRBD2 (5 bases). The J call may be incorrect, as the DNA end agrees better with TRBJ2-7. The germline V gene encodes CDR1 SEHNR and CDR2 FQNEAQ (reference sequence). The CDR3 contains 14 residues. The CDR3 DNA reads as TGTGCCAGCAGCACCTCTAGCTCCTACAATGAGCAGTACTTC. It yields the protein CASSTSSSYNEQYF.

This clonotype was picked up a small number of times. The chain carries TRBV7-9 and TRBJ1-1; tentatively, D is TRBD1 (5 bases). This CDR3 region has 13 residues. V was trimmed by 7 bases and J by 5 bases, leaving 14 bases between them. From germline, CDR1 is SEHNR and CDR2 FQNEAQ (reference sequence). CDR3: CASTDQGRTEAFF. The CDR3 DNA reads as TGTGCCAGCACTGATCAGGGACGAACTGAAGCTTTCTTT.

In its sample, this clonotype was seen a few times. The genes are TRBV12-3 or TRBV12-4 and TRBJ2-2, with 10 bases that match TRBD1. The trim removed 6 bases at V and 4 bases at J, leaving 8 bases unmatched. The CDR3 runs 16 residues. The CDR3 protein is CASRLRDRGFTGELFF. The CDR3 nucleotides read TGTGCCAGCAGACTCCGGGACAGGGGTTTCACCGGGGAGCTGTTTTTT.

This rearrangement joins TRBV18 to TRBJ2-3, with D unresolved. The CDR3 consists of 13 residues. Germline V lookup: CDR1 KGHSH, CDR2 LQKENI. The V end was cut by 0 bases, the J end by 4 bases, with 5 bases between. The CDR3 here is CASSPPSPDTQYF. In DNA form, the CDR3 reads TGTGCCAGCTCACCACCTAGTCCAGATACGCAGTATTTT. Looking up the rest from reference TRBV18 and TRBJ2-3 gives the full variable domain: NAGVMQNPRHLVRRRGQEARLRCSPMKGHSHVYWYRQLPEEGLKFMVYLQKENIIDESGMPKERFSAEFPKEGPSILRIQQVVRGDSAAYFCASSPPSPDTQYFGPGTRLTVL.

The sample holds a few counts of this clonotype. The V gene is TRBV10-3, the J gene TRBJ2-3; 9 nucleotides agree with TRBD1. The V segment lost 11 bases and the J segment 6 bases; nucleotides outside the gene matches: 3. The CDR3 is 11 amino acids. Germline V gene sequence: CDR1 ENHRY, CDR2 SYGVKD. The CDR3 loop reads CASGTGDTQYF. The DNA of the CDR3 is TGTGCCTCCGGGACAGGGGATACGCAGTATTTT.

In its sample, this clonotype was seen many times. The chain links TRBV29-1 to TRBJ1-4, with a possible D match to TRBD1 (5 bases). The CDR3 extends over 16 amino acids. V shed 1 base and J shed 3 bases, with 15 bases lying between them. CDR1 is SQVTM and CDR2 is ANQGSEA in the germline V gene. The CDR3 loop reads CSVEGPSGESNEKLFF. CDR3 DNA sequence: TGCAGCGTTGAAGGTCCCTCGGGGGAATCTAATGAAAAACTGTTTTTT.

This clonotype was seen only a few times. This chain uses TRBV5-1 with TRBJ2-3; 8 bases align to TRBD1. The V gene end was trimmed by 0 bases and the J gene end by 2 bases; junction bases not matched to a gene: 5. The CDR3 runs 16 residues. Germline V gene lookup returns CDR1 SGHRS and CDR2 YFSETQ. The CDR3 sequence is CASSLVTGGNTDTQYF. DNA of the CDR3: TGCGCCAGCAGCTTGGTTACAGGGGGAAACACAGATACGCAGTATTTT. Full variable domain (rest looked up from reference TRBV5-1 and TRBJ2-3): KAGVTQTPRYLIKTRGQQVTLSCSPISGHRSVSWYQQTPGQGLQFLFEYFSETQRNKGNFPGRFSGRQFSNSRSEMNVSTLELGDSALYLCASSLVTGGNTDTQYFGPGTRLTVL.

This clonotype was counted many times. CDR3: CASSLEVEEQYF. As DNA, the CDR3 is TGTGCCAGCAGCTTAGAGGTTGAAGAGCAGTACTTC. This chain joins TRBV13 and TRBJ2-7; D unclear. The V end lost 1 base, the J end lost 7 bases, and 8 bases lay between the germline ends. The CDR3 has 12 amino acids. CDR1 and CDR2 (germline): PRHDT, FYEKMQ (reference sequence).

This clonotype has only a few counts. The V and J genes are TRBV9 and TRBJ2-3, with 10 bases that match TRBD2. Germline loops: CDR1 SGDLS, CDR2 YYNGEE. The CDR3 extends over 17 amino acids. V gave up 3 bases and J gave up 3 bases; unmatched junction bases: 10. The CDR3 region is CASSENSGGTLTDTQYF. DNA of the CDR3: TGTGCCAGCAGCGAAAATAGCGGGGGGACCTTAACAGATACGCAGTATTTT.

About this clonotype itself: In this CDR3 the conserved last residue, phenylalanine or tryptophan, is missing, so a read error is likely. The chain employs TRBV28 and TRBJ1-4; D may be TRBD1 (5 bases). The CDR3 is 16 residues long. Germline V gives CDR1 MDHEN, CDR2 SYDVKM. V gave up 4 bases and J gave up 7 bases, with 19 bases separating them. The CDR3: CASSWGSEFSGEKLFY. CDR3 DNA sequence: TGTGCCAGCAGTTGGGGGTCGGAATTCTCGGGTGAAAAACTGTTTTAT.

This chain uses TRBV7-3 with TRBJ2-1; 11 bases are a match to TRBD1. Germline V gene data show CDR1 as SGHTA and CDR2 as FQGTGA. J lost 9 bases, V lost 0 bases, and 4 bases had no gene match. The CDR3 has 15 residues. CDR3 DNA: TGTGCCAGCAGCTTAACGGACAGGGGGCACGGTGAGCAGTTCTTC. Translated: CASSLTDRGHGEQFF.

The J gene is TRBJ2-1, the V gene TRBV7-2; no clear D gene. Per germline, CDR1 SGHTA and CDR2 FQGNSA. The length of the CDR3 is 13 residues. Deletions cut 1 base from V and 10 bases from J, with 11 bases between. Here the CDR3 DNA reads TGTGCCAGCAGCTTAGGACCCTTGTTGGAGCAGTTCTTC. It is translated as CASSLGPLLEQFF. The full variable domain, in which reference TRBV7-2 and TRBJ2-1 provide the parts outside the CDR3, is GAGVSQSPSNKVTEKGKDVELRCDPISGHTALYWYRQSLGQGLEFLIYFQGNSAPDKSGLPSDRFSAERTGGSVSTLTIQRTQQEDSAVYLCASSLGPLLEQFFGPGTRLTVL.

The rearrangement joins TRBV12-3 or TRBV12-4 to TRBJ2-1; D not certain. The CDR3 extends over 15 amino acids. V lost 5 bases and J lost 5, with 16 bases in between. The CDR3 protein is CASSPSTGPHNEQFF. The CDR3 DNA reads as TGTGCCAGCAGTCCCTCAACGGGCCCGCACAATGAGCAGTTCTTC.

The chain uses TRBV9 and TRBJ2-2; the match to TRBD1 covers 8 bases. J gave up 4 bases and V 9 bases, and 14 bases lay outside the gene matches. Germline V lookup: CDR1 SGDLS, CDR2 YYNGEE. The CDR3 is made up of 16 amino acids. The CDR3 here is CATSPFGQGGTGELFF. In nucleotides, the CDR3 is TGTGCCACCTCCCCTTTTGGACAGGGTGGCACCGGGGAGCTGTTTTTT.

This rearrangement joins TRBV20-1 to TRBJ1-3; tentative D call: TRBD1 (6 bases). The CDR3 is made up of 13 amino acids. Per germline, CDR1 DFQATT and CDR2 SNEGSKA (reference sequence). CDR3 bases: TGCGCAGCGGACAGTAGCTCTGGAAACACCATATATTTT. Amino acid sequence: CAADSSSGNTIYF.

The chain has TRBV5-6 and TRBJ2-4, with 8 bases fitting TRBD2. The CDR3 extends over 15 amino acids. CDR1 and CDR2 (germline): SGHDT, YYEEEE. J gave up 6 bases and V 4 bases, and 9 bases lay outside the gene matches. CDR3 region: CASSVLTSGLNIQYF. As DNA, the CDR3 is TGTGCCAGCAGCGTGCTTACTAGCGGACTAAACATTCAGTACTTC.

The gene calls are TRBV27 and TRBJ1-1; D might be TRBD1 (5 bases). The CDR3 has 13 residues. Trimming left V 3 bases short and J 6 bases short, with 11 bases between. CDR1 is MNHEY, CDR2 SMNVEV, per germline (reference sequence). For the CDR3, the DNA is TGTGCCAGCAGTTTCAGGGTTGCGGCTGAAGCTTTCTTT. Residues: CASSFRVAAEAFF.